The clone carrying this T cell receptor beta chain was detected only once. Unmatched junction bases numbered 7, after V lost 2 bases and J lost 4 bases. CDR3 size: 15 residues. From germline, CDR1 is SGHTA and CDR2 FQGNSA. The data were produced by immunoSEQ multiplex PCR, yet TCRdb's version contains in-frame clones alone and is incomplete. The repertoire holds fewer than 250,000 clones, with 80% to 90% as singletons. This entry comes from a study of blood T cell repertoires in COVID-19. Study details: T cells, B-cell-depleted T cells, or PBMCs supplied cDNA or gDNA.

This chain connects TRBV7-2 to TRBJ2-5, with TRBD2 identical over 7 bases. The material sequenced was peripheral blood. The TCR comes from a man between 45 and 60 years old with active or convalescent COVID-19. Here the CDR3 reads CASSLMLADPETQYF. Here the CDR3 DNA reads TGTGCCAGCAGCTTAATGCTAGCGGATCCAGAGACCCAGTACTTC.